This T cell receptor beta chain emerged from a study of regulatory T cells in long-lasting Graves disease. Sequencing libraries for TCR beta were prepared with iRepertoire HTBI primers and Arm-PCR of CDR3 regions. A single record per CDR3 protein comes from TCRdb applying MiXCR to the multiplex PCR reads. Of roughly 530,000 distinct CDR3 sequences listed, 15% to 20% are singletons. This CDR3 has 14 residues. After removal of 5 bases from V and 6 bases from J, the junction contained 10 bases not matched to a gene. Germline values: CDR1 DFQATT, CDR2 SNEGSKA (reference sequence). Time point noted: newly diagnosed GD, antithyroid drugs for less than 3 months. PBMC RNA was the source of the TCR library. This clonotype is a singleton in its sample. These data were likewise used in another study, on T cells in Graves' hyperthyroidism and ophthalmopathy. That investigation notes: Uncontrolled infection, other autoimmune disease, pregnancy or lactation disqualified patients from enrolment. First-round RT-PCR targeting the TCR CDR3 was performed with the HTBI primer set.

V usage is TRBV20-1 and J usage is TRBJ2-1, with 7 bases that match TRBD2. The sequencing used peripheral blood mononuclear cells (PBMCs), collected at new diagnosis, from a patient treated with antithyroid drugs. The source is a woman aged 35-65 years with Graves disease. CDR3 in amino acids: CSAPSGGGRNEQFF. The CDR3 nucleotides are TGCAGTGCTCCATCGGGGGGAGGTCGCAATGAGCAGTTCTTC.